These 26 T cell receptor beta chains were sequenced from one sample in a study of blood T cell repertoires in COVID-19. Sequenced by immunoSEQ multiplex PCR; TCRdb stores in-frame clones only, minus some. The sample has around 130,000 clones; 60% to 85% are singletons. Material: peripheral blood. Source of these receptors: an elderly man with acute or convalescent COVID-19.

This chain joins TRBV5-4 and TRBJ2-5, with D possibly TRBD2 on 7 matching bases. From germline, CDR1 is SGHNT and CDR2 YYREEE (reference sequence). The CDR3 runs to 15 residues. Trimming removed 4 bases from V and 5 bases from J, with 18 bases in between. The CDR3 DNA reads TGTGCCAGCAGCCCACAGGGACTACTGAGGGAGACCCAGTACTTC. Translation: CASSPQGLLRETQYF.

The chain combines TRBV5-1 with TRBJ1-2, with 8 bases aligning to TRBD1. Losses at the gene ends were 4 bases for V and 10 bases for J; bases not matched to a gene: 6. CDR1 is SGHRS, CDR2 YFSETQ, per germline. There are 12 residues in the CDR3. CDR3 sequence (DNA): TGCGCCAGCAGCACCGGACAGGGCCTCTACACCTTC. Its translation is CASSTGQGLYTF. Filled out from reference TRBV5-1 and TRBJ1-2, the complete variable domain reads KAGVTQTPRYLIKTRGQQVTLSCSPISGHRSVSWYQQTPGQGLQFLFEYFSETQRNKGNFPGRFSGRQFSNSRSEMNVSTLELGDSALYLCASSTGQGLYTFGSGTRLTVV.

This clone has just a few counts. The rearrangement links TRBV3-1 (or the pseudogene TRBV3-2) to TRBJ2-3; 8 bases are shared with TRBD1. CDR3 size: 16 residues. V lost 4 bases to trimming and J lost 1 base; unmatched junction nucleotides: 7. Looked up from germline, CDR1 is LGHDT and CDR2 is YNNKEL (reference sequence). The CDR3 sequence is CASSPYDRGGTDTQYF. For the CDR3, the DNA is TGTGCCAGCAGCCCGTACGACAGGGGTGGCACAGATACGCAGTATTTT.

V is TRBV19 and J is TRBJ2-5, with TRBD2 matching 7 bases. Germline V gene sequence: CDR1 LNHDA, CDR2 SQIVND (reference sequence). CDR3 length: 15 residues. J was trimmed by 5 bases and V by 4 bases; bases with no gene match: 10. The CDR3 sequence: CASSRRAGRGETQYF. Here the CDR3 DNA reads TGTGCCAGTAGTAGGCGAGCGGGGCGTGGGGAGACCCAGTACTTC.

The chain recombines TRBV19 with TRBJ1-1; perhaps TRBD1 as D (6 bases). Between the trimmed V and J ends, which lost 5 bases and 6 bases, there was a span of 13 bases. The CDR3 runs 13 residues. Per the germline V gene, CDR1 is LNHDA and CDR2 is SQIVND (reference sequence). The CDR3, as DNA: TGTGCCAGTAGTCGGACAGTTAGGGCTGAAGCTTTCTTT. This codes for CASSRTVRAEAFF.

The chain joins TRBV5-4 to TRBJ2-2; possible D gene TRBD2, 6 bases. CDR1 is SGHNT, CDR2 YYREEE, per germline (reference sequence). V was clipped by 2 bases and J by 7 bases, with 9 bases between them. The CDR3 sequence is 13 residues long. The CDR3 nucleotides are TGTGCCAGCAGCTTCGGGGGTGGCGGGGAGCTGTTTTTT. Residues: CASSFGGGGELFF.

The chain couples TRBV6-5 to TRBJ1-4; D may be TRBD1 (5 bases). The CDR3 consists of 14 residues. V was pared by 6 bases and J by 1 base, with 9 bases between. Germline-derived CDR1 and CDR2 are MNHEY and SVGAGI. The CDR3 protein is CASSSRETNEKLFF. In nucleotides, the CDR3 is TGTGCCAGCAGCAGCAGGGAAACTAATGAAAAACTGTTTTTT.

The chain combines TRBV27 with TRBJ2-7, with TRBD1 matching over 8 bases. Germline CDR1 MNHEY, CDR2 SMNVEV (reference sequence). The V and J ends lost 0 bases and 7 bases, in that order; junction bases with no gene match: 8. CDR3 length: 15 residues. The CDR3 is CASSLSWTGYREQYF. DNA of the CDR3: TGTGCCAGCAGTTTATCGTGGACAGGGTATCGGGAGCAGTACTTC.

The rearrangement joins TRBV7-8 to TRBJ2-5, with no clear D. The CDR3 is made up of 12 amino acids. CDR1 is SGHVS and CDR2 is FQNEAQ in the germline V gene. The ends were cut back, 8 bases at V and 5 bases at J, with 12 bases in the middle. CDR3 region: CASSQRVETQYF. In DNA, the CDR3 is TGTGCCAGCTCCCAACGGGTCGAGACCCAGTACTTC.

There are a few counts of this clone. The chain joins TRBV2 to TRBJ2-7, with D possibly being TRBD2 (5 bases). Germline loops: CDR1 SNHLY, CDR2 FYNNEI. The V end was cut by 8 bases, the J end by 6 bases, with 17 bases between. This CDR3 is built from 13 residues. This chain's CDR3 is CASSAGPLGEQYF. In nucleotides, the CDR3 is TGTGCCAGCTCCGCGGGCCCCCTGGGCGAGCAGTACTTC.

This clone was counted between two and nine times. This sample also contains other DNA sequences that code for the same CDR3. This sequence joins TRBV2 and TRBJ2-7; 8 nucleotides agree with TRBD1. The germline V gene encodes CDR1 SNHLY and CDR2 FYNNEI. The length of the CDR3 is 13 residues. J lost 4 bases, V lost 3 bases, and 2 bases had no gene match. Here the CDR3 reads CASSEDREYEQYF. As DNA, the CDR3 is TGTGCCAGCAGTGAGGACAGGGAATACGAGCAGTACTTC.

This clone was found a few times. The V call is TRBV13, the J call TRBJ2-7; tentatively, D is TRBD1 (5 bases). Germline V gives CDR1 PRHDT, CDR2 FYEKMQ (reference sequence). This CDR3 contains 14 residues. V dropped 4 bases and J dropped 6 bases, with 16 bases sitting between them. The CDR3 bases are TGTGCCAGCAGCTCTTCCCAGGGTCAGCTCGAGCAGTACTTC. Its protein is CASSSSQGQLEQYF.

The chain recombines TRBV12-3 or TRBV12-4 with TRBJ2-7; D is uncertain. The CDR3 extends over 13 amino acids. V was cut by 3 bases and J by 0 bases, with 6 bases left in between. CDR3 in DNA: TGTGCCAGCAGTTTTGGCCTCTCCTACGAGCAGTACTTC. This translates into CASSFGLSYEQYF.

The CDR3 nucleotides are TGTGCCAGCAGTACGTACCGGGACAGGGGGCGAACGGAAAAACTGTTTTTT. Translation: CASSTYRDRGRTEKLFF. The chain employs TRBV27 and TRBJ1-4, with 12 nucleotides matching TRBD1. The germline V gene encodes CDR1 MNHEY and CDR2 SMNVEV (reference sequence). J lost 8 bases, V lost 5 bases, and 12 bases had no gene match. This CDR3 is built from 17 residues.

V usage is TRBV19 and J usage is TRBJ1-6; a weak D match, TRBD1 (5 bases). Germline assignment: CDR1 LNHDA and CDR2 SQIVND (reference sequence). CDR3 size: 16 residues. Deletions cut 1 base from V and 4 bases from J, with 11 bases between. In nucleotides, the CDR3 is TGTGCCAGTAGTATAGGGGGCCATGTGTATAATTCACCCCTCCACTTT. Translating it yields CASSIGGHVYNSPLHF.

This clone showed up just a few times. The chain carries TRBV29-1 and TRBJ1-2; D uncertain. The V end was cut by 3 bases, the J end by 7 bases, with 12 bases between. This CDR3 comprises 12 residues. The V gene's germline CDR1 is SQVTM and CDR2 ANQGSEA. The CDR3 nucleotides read TGCAGCGTTGATCGGGGATATAGTGGCTACACCTTC. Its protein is CSVDRGYSGYTF.

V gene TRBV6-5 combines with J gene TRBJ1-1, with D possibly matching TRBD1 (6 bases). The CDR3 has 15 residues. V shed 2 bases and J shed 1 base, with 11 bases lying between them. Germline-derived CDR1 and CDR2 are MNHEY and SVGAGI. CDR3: CASSYRTGWNTEAFF. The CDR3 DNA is TGTGCCAGCAGTTACCGTACAGGGTGGAACACTGAAGCTTTCTTT.

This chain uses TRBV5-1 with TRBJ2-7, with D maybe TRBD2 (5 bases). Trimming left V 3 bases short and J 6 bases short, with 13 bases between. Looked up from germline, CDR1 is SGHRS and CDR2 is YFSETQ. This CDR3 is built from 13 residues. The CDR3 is CASSYAGEGEQYF. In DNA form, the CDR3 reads TGCGCCAGCAGCTATGCGGGTGAGGGCGAGCAGTACTTC.

CDR3 region: CASSIGLAGGLSYNEQFF. The CDR3, as DNA: TGTGCCAGTAGTATAGGATTAGCGGGGGGCCTCTCCTACAATGAGCAGTTCTTC. V and J are TRBV19 and TRBJ2-1; 10 bases fit TRBD2. V lost 1 base and J lost 0; bases outside the gene matches: 6. CDR3 size: 18 residues. CDR1 LNHDA and CDR2 SQIVND come from the germline V gene (reference sequence).

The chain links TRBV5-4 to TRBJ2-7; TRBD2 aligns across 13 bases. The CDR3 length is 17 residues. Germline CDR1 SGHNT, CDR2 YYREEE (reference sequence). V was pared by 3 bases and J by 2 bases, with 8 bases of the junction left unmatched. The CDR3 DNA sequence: TGTGCCAGCAGCTCAATGACGACTAGCGGGGGGACCTACGAGCAGTACTTC. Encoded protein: CASSSMTTSGGTYEQYF.

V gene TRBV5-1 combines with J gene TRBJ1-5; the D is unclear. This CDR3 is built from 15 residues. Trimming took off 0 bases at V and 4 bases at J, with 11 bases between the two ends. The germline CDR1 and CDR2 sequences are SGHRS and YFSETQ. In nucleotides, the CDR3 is TGCGCCAGCAGCTTGGATTCTCGGGGAAATCAGCCCCAGCATTTT. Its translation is CASSLDSRGNQPQHF.

CDR3 sequence (DNA): TGTGCCAGCAGCTTCCTGTCTAGCGGGGGGGTGAGCTCCTACAATGAGCAGTTCTTC. It specifies CASSFLSSGGVSSYNEQFF. The rearrangement joins TRBV7-2 to TRBJ2-1; 12 nucleotides agree with TRBD2. The V and J ends lost 3 bases and 0 bases, in that order; junction bases with no gene match: 9. The length of the CDR3 is 19 residues. CDR1 is SGHTA, CDR2 FQGNSA, per germline.

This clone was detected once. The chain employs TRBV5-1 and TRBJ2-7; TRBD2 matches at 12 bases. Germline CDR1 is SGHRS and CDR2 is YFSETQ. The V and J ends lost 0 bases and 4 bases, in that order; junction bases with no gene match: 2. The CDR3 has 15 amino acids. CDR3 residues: CASSLGTSGVYEQYF. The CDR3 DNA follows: TGCGCCAGCAGCTTGGGGACTAGCGGGGTATACGAGCAGTACTTC.

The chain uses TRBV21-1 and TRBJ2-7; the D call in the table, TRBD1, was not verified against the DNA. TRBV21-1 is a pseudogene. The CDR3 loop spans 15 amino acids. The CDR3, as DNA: TGTGCCAGCAGCAACTGTCGACAGGGGGTTTACGAGCAGTACTTC. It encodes CASSNCRQGVYEQYF.

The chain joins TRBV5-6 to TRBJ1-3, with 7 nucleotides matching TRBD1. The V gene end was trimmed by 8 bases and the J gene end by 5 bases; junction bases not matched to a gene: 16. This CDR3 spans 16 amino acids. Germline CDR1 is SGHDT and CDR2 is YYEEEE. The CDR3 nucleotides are TGTGCCAGTAAACACGAAACGACAGGGTCAAGAAACACCATATATTTT. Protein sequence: CASKHETTGSRNTIYF.

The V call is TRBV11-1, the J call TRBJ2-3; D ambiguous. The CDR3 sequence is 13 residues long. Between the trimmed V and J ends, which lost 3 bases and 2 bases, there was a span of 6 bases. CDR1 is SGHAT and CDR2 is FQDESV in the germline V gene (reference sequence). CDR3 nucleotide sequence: TGTGCCAGCAGCTTGCCAGACACAGATACGCAGTATTTT. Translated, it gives CASSLPDTDTQYF. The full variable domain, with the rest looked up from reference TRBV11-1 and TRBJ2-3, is EAEVAQSPRYKITEKSQAVAFWCDPISGHATLYWYRQILGQGPELLVQFQDESVVDDSQLPKDRFSAERLKGVDSTLKIQPAELGDSAMYLCASSLPDTDTQYFGPGTRLTVL.